This is a list of T cell receptor beta chains from one sample in a study of T cell repertoires in cytomegalovirus infection. No antigen is known for these receptors. One entry per CDR3 protein results from TCRdb running MiXCR on the reads. The repertoire consists of about 770,000 distinct CDR3 sequences, with almost 30% occurring once and the leading ten covering about 12%. Sequencing used cultured CD8+ T cells from PBMCs, obtained from culture after CMV antigen stimulation. The receptors here all came from a human donor in good health (CMV status not recorded). Some clones in this sample may be carry-over from other donors' samples. The CDR3 runs from the conserved cysteine through the conserved F or W. Fields, in order: D gene, J gene, V gene, clone size, CDR3 DNA, CDR3 protein. A D gene is named only where the DNA matches it firmly. Some rows mark clone size as missing; the rest say once, few, many or name a class of expanded clone.

TRBD2 TRBJ2-5 TRBV10-3 NA TGTGCCATCAGTGAGACTCCCTCCGGGACTAGCGGGGGGACGTACCAAGAGACCCAGTACTTC CAISETPSGTSGGTYQETQYF
TRBD1 TRBJ2-1 TRBV20-1 NA TGCAGTAAGGACAGGGTGGATTACAATGAGCAGTTCTTC CSKDRVDYNEQFF
NA TRBJ1-1 TRBV9 NA TGTGCCAGCAGCGTAGGCCAGAGAAGGATGAACACTGAAGCTTTCTTT CASSVGQRRMNTEAFF
NA TRBJ2-2 TRBV5-4 NA TGTGCCAGCAGCTTGTGGGCCGACGGGGAGCTGTTTTTT CASSLWADGELFF
NA TRBJ1-3 TRBV28 NA TGTGCCAGCAGGTTTGGAAACACCATATATTTT CASRFGNTIYF
NA TRBJ2-5 TRBV7-2 few TGTGCCAGCAGCTTTAACAGACAAGAGACCCAGTACTTC CASSFNRQETQYF
TRBD1 TRBJ2-4 TRBV28 NA TGTGCCAGCAGTTTCTCCGGGACAGGGGGGCTAACCAAAAACATTCAGTACTTC CASSFSGTGGLTKNIQYF
NA TRBJ1-5 TRBV6-7 NA TGTGCCAGCAGTGAGGTCTTTAGCAATCAGCCCCAGCATTTT CASSEVFSNQPQHF
NA TRBJ1-1 TRBV7-3 NA TGTGCCAGCAGCTCCGACCCTGGGAGGACTGAAGCTTTCTTT CASSSDPGRTEAFF
TRBD1 TRBJ2-1 TRBV24-1 once TGTGCCACCAGTGATCGGGACAGGACAACCTACAATGAGCAGTTCTTC CATSDRDRTTYNEQFF
NA TRBJ1-1 TRBV6-2/TRBV6-3 NA TGTGCCAGCACCCCCGGGCGAGACACTGAAGCTTTCTTT CASTPGRDTEAFF
NA TRBJ1-2 TRBV20-1 few TGCAGTGCTAGGATCCCCGGGGGTGGGGGGGACTATGGCTACACCTTC CSARIPGGGGDYGYTF
TRBD1 TRBJ1-5 TRBV7-6 many TGTGCCAGCAGCTTAGGGACAGGGGATAGCAATCAGCCCCAGCATTTT CASSLGTGDSNQPQHF
TRBD2 TRBJ2-3 TRBV9 NA TGTGCCAGCAGCGTAGCGGGAGCGGGGGGGTCAGATACGCAGTATTTT CASSVAGAGGSDTQYF
NA TRBJ2-6 TRBV3-1 NA TGTGCCAGCAGCGCTTTAGGGATTCCCTTCTCTGGGGCCAACGTCCTGACTTTC CASSALGIPFSGANVLTF
NA TRBJ1-5 TRBV4-3 NA TGCGCCAGCAGCCAAGATTCCACCCTGGGGAAGCCCCAGCATTTT CASSQDSTLGKPQHF
NA TRBJ1-2 TRBV7-4 few TGTGCCAGCATCCCAGACGTAGCGGCCAGACATGGCTACACCTTC CASIPDVAARHGYTF
TRBD2 TRBJ2-5 TRBV27 few TGTGCCAGCAGTTTATCGAGCGGGACGCGTAAGACCCAGTACTTC CASSLSSGTRKTQYF
NA TRBJ2-3 TRBV9 NA TGTGCCAGCAGTCCTCCTCCAGGCGATACGCAGTATTTT CASSPPPGDTQYF
NA TRBJ2-1 TRBV5-1 NA TGCGCCAGCAAGGAGGGCCCTTTCCCCCCAGAGCAGTTCTTC CASKEGPFPPEQFF
TRBD1 TRBJ1-4 TRBV2 NA TGTGCCAGCAGTGAGGAGGGACAGGGTAGCCTTGAAAAACTGTTTTTT CASSEEGQGSLEKLFF
TRBD1 TRBJ1-2 TRBV14 few TGTGCCAGCAGCCACGGACAGGGACTTTTGTATGGCTACACCTTC CASSHGQGLLYGYTF
NA TRBJ1-6 TRBV28 NA TGTGCCAGCAGGGAGGGGAGGAGCTCCTATAATTCACCCCTCCACTTT CASREGRSSYNSPLHF
TRBD2 TRBJ2-1 TRBV29-1 many TGCAGCGTAATAGCGGGGGGAGCCTACAATGAGCAGTTCTTC CSVIAGGAYNEQFF
NA TRBJ2-1 TRBV11-2 few TGTGCCAGCAGCGGGATCCCCTCCTACAATGAGCAGTTCTTC CASSGIPSYNEQFF
NA TRBJ2-1 TRBV5-4 NA TGTGCCAGCAGCTTGGAGGCAGCGGAGGATGAGCAGTTCTTC CASSLEAAEDEQFF
NA TRBJ2-1 TRBV2 NA TGTGCCAGCATCTACTCCTACAATGAGCAGTTCTTC CASIYSYNEQFF
NA TRBJ2-2 TRBV5-4 NA TGTGCCAGCAGCTTTGGGGTTGGGGAGCTGTTTTTT CASSFGVGELFF
NA TRBJ2-5 TRBV2 NA TGTGCCAGCAAGGGGGGCCAGAGTCAAGAGACCCAGTACTTC CASKGGQSQETQYF
NA TRBJ2-1 TRBV4-1 NA TGCGCCAGCAGCCAAGTCCCCCCGAGCTCCTACAATGAGCAGTTCTTC CASSQVPPSSYNEQFF
NA TRBJ2-7 TRBV29-1 NA TGCAGCGTTGAAGTACGGTCCTACGAGCAGTACTTC CSVEVRSYEQYF
NA TRBJ1-4 TRBV6-1 NA TGTGCCACCGCTACCAGTGAAAAACTGTTTTTT CATATSEKLFF
TRBD1 TRBJ1-1 TRBV10-3 NA TGTGCCATCAGTGAAAGAACTGTGAAAAAACAGGGGAGTGACACTGAAGCTTTCTTT CAISERTVKKQGSDTEAFF
TRBD2 TRBJ2-1 TRBV6-2/TRBV6-3 many TGTGCCAGCACCCGACTAGCGGGGGGCATCAATGAGCAGTTCTTC CASTRLAGGINEQFF
TRBD1 TRBJ1-4 TRBV6-2/TRBV6-3 NA TGTGCCAGCAGTTACGCCCAAAGGGGGCCGCCGGATGAAAAACTGTTTTTT CASSYAQRGPPDEKLFF
NA TRBJ1-1 TRBV12-3/TRBV12-4 NA TGTGCCAGCACCCGGGGCAGGGTTAGATCTGAAGCTTTCTTT CASTRGRVRSEAFF